This paragraph covers one T cell receptor (beta chain) sequence. Its antigen remains unidentified. Per-nucleotide qualities are absent, and no much larger clonotype sits a single base away. The sample's time point label, in plain terms: about a year on ibrutinib. For TCR beta library preparation, about 2 micrograms of genomic DNA were isolated from cryopreserved PBMCs. Longitudinal blood samples from CLL patients on ibrutinib monotherapy were analyzed using high-throughput TCR beta sequencing. The patients took part in an open-label, single-center phase 2 trial of ibrutinib monotherapy. The CDR3 covers 14 residues, taking in both the cysteine and the phenylalanine. Just CDR3 DNA is preserved here, 42 bases in frame from base 1. The germline V gene encodes CDR1 SGHAT and CDR2 FQNNGV. V is pared back by 5 bases and J by 4 bases, with 14 bases lying between the germline termini. The sample belongs to a study of cytotoxic CD8 clonotypes in ibrutinib-treated CLL (dated by TCRdb to the early 2020s). Background for the entire study: The cohort had some eleven relapsed/refractory and roughly 15 treatment-naive patients; approximately 17 were IGHV unmutated. Partial responses were observed in roughly 25 patients and complete responses in 2; after a median follow-up of roughly 72 months, remission was maintained in about 15 patients and progression was observed in approximately 12. Response samples were taken after a median of 12 months on treatment, ranging from about 6 to 36 months. An average of around 260,000 productive templates and approximately 90,000 productive rearrangements was obtained per sample. Of the roughly 90 people in the trial, around 26 had longitudinal samples available. Cryopreserved peripheral blood mononuclear cells were collected at three points: before therapy, at response, and at either sustained remission or disease progression. All remission and progressive disease samples were collected while patients were still receiving ibrutinib. The research as a whole found: Sampling times were not matched between patients in sustained remission and patients whose disease was progressing, and lymph node repertoires were not examined. Baseline clonality was found to be higher than that of age-matched healthy donors and was strongly correlated with circulating CD8+ T-cell counts. Public clonotypes were found to be uncommon and were observed to contract or remain stable during treatment; the increase in clonality was shown to reflect expansion of private clonotypes at ibrutinib response. Clonality rose at ibrutinib response, remained stable during sustained remission, and dropped back toward baseline at progression.

Each clonotype received, on average, roughly 9.6x coverage in deep resolution sequencing performed on a MiSeq, where the target depth lay between 1 in 1 million and 1 in 200,000 T cells. The immunoSEQ hsTCRB Kit was used to generate the TCR beta libraries. The authors' analysis ran thus. ImmunoSEQ Data Assistant and ImmunoSEQ Analyzer were used for data analysis, and V, D and J genes were assigned according to IMGT definitions. Clonality was computed as one minus normalized Shannon entropy of productive rearrangement frequencies, ranging from 0 to 1. Only overrepresented clonotypes making up at least 0.05% of the repertoire of each patient were included in the public clonotype analysis. More than ten repertoires from age-matched healthy donors, obtained from immuneACCESS, served as clonality controls. TCRdb carries this immuneACCESS record with in-frame sequences only. Its versions omit some clonotypes, under half of them owing to an unresolved V gene in the studies checked, with the rest unexplained. V, J and clone size derive from that table, while D and trimming were established from the DNA sequence. For this sample the table gives some 43,000 clones, of which around 68% were detected only once. 9.5% to 15% of the sample goes to the ten largest clones.

The rearranged segments are TRBV11-2 and TRBJ1-2, with the identity of the D gene unclear. The sequencing here drew on PBMCs, taken after 12 months of ibrutinib treatment. This TCR was recovered from a human donor with chronic lymphocytic leukemia. The DNA sequence is given as TGTGCCAGCAGCCCCGACCGGGGATCCTATGGCTACACCTTC. It translates as CASSPDRGSYGYTF.